This T cell receptor (beta chain) appears in the sequencing data of a study of blood T cell repertoires in COVID-19. The protocol was immunoSEQ multiplex PCR, while the TCRdb copy is restricted to in-frame clones and leaves out a portion. The sample has 170,000 or so clones, around 86% seen once. With 3 bases removed from V and 1 base from J, the gap between germline ends came to 6 bases. This CDR3 has 13 residues. CDR1 GTSNPN and CDR2 SVGIG come from the germline V gene (reference sequence). The receptor was isolated from a man in his fifties or sixties with active or convalescent COVID-19. The genes are TRBV30 and TRBJ2-2; TRBD1 might be the D (6 bases). The specimen sequenced was peripheral blood. The CDR3 loop reads CAWRGQNTGELFF. CDR3 sequence (DNA): TGTGCCTGGAGGGGACAGAACACCGGGGAGCTGTTTTTT.